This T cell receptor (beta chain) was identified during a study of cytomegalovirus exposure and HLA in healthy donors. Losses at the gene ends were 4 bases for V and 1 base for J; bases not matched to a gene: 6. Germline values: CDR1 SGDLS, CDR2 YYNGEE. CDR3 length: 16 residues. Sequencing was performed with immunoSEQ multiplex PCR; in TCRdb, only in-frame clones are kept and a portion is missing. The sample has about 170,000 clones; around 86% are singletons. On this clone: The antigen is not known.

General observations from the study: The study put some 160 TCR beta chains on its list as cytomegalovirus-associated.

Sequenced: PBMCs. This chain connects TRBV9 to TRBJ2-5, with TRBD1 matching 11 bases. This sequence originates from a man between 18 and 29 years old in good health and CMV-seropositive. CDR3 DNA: TGTGCCAGCAGCATAAGGACAGGGGGCTTCCAAGAGACCCAGTACTTC. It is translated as CASSIRTGGFQETQYF.